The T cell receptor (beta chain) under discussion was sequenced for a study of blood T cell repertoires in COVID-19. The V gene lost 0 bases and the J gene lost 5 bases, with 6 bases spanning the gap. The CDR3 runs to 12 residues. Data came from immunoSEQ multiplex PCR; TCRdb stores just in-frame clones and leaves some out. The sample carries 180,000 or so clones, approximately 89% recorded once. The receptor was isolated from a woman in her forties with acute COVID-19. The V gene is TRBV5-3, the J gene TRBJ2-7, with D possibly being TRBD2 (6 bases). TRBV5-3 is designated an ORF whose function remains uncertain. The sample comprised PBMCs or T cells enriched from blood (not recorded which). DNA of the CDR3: TGTGCCAGAAGCTTGGCGGGGGACGAGCAGTACTTC. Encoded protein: CARSLAGDEQYF.